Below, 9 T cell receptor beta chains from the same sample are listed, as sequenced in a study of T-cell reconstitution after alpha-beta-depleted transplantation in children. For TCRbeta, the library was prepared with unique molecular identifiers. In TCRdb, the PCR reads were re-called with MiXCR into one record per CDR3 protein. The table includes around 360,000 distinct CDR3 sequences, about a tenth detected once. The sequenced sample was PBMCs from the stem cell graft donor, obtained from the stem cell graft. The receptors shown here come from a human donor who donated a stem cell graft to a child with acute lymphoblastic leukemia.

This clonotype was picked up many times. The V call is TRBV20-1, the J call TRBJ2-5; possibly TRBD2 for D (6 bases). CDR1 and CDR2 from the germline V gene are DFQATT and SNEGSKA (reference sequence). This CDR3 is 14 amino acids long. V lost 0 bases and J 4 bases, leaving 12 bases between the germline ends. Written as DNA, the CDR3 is TGCAGTGCTAGAGACCCGACCGGGAGAGAGACCCAGTACTTC. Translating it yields CSARDPTGRETQYF.

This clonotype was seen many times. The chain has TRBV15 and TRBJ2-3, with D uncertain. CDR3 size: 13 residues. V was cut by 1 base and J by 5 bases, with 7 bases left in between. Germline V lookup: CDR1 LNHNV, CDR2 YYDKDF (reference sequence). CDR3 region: CATSRGVKDTQYF. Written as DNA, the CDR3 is TGTGCCACCAGCAGAGGAGTCAAAGATACGCAGTATTTT. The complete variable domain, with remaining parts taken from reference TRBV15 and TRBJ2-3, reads DAMVIQNPRYQVTQFGKPVTLSCSQTLNHNVMYWYQQKSSQAPKLLFHYYDKDFNNEADTPDNFQSRRPNTSFCFLDIRSPGLGDTAMYLCATSRGVKDTQYFGPGTRLTVL.

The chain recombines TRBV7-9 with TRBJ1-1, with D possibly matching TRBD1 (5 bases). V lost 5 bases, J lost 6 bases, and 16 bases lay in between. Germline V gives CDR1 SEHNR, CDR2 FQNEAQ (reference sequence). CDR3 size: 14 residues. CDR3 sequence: CASSTGRSSPEAFF. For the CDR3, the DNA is TGTGCCAGCAGCACAGGACGGTCCTCTCCTGAAGCTTTCTTT.

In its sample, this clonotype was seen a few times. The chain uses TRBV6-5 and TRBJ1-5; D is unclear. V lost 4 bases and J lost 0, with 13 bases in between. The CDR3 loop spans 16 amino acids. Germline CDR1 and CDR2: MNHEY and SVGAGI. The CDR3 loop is CASSFVDGNSNQPQHF. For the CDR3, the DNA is TGTGCCAGCAGTTTCGTCGACGGGAATAGCAATCAGCCCCAGCATTTT.

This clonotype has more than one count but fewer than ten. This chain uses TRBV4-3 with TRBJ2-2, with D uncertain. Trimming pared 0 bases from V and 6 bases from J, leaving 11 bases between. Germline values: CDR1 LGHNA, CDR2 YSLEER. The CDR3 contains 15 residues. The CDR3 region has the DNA TGCGCCAGCAGCCAAGAGCCCCTCAGTGCCGGGGAGCTGTTTTTT. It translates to CASSQEPLSAGELFF.

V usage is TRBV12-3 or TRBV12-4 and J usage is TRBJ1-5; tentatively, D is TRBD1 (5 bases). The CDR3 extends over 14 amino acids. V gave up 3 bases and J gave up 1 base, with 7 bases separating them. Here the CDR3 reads CASSFGASNQPQHF. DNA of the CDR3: TGTGCCAGCAGTTTTGGGGCGAGCAATCAGCCCCAGCATTTT.

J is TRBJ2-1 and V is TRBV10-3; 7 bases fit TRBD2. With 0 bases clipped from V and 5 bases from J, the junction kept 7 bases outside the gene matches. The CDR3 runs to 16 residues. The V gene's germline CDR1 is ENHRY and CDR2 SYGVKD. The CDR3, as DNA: TGTGCCATCAGTGAGTCGAAACGGGAGGTTCACAATGAGCAGTTCTTC. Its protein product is CAISESKREVHNEQFF.

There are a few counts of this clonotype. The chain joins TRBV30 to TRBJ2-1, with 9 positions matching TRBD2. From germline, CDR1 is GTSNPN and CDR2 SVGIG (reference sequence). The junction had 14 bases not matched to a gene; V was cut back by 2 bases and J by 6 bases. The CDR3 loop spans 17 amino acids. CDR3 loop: CAWSPPTASGTSNEQFF. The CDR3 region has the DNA TGTGCCTGGAGTCCCCCTACGGCTAGCGGGACAAGCAATGAGCAGTTCTTC.

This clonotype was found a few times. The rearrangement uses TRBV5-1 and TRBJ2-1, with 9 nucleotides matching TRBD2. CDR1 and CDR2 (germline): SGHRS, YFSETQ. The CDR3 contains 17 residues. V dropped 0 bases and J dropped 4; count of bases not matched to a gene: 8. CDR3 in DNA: TGCGCCAGCAGCTTGGGGAATAGCGGGGGTTTTTACAATGAGCAGTTCTTC. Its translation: CASSLGNSGGFYNEQFF.